Sequencing of this TCR beta chain was carried out in a study of blood T cells in healthy people across ages. Points from the study as a whole: Long-lived donors had more naive CD4+ cells and higher diversity than aged donors.

Primed by a sample-barcoded 5' primer and a J-beta primer mix, a second PCR proceeded for roughly 6 to 12 cycles. No fewer than 2.5 million CDR3-containing paired-end reads came from each sample. TCRdb re-analysed the 5' RACE reads in MiXCR, keeping a single row per CDR3 protein. The sample lists about 930,000 distinct CDR3 sequences, 25% to 30% seen once, with roughly a tenth in the top ten. With each sample, at least 5 micrograms of total RNA were extracted. In its sample, this clonotype was seen a few times. Its antigen remains unknown. The CDR3 runs to 14 residues. Germline V gives CDR1 SGHKS, CDR2 YYEKEE (reference sequence). V was pared by 4 bases and J by 8 bases, with 18 bases between. These same data were also listed under a study on T cells of mothers and their children. That work adds: Three mothers and their six children, all healthy Caucasians, donated.

Sequencing used blood. This receptor was identified in a woman aged 40 to 55 in good health. The chain couples TRBV5-5 to TRBJ1-2; weak D call: TRBD1 (6 bases). The CDR3 protein is CASSLNRGSGGYTF. CDR3 nucleotides: TGTGCCAGCAGCCTGAATAGGGGGAGTGGAGGCTACACCTTC.